This passage covers 5 T cell receptor beta chains from one sample sequenced in a study of breast tumors, draining lymph nodes, adjacent tissues. From the multiplex PCR reads, TCRdb called clonotypes with MiXCR, one entry per CDR3 protein. Of tens of thousands of distinct CDR3 sequences in the sample, approximately 30% were seen once. Axillary draining lymph nodes of breast cancer patients supplied the node samples. Material: axillary lymph node tissue. The source is a female donor with breast cancer. Some clones in this sample may be carry-over from other donors' samples.

This clonotype was seen repeatedly, ten times or more. J is TRBJ2-7 and V is TRBV11-2, with D hard to call. The CDR3 sequence is 11 residues long. In germline, CDR1 is SGHAT, CDR2 FQNNGV. Trimming removed 0 bases at V and 6 bases at J, with 3 bases between. The CDR3 here is CASSLESEQYF. The CDR3 nucleotides read TGTGCCAGCAGCTTAGAAAGCGAGCAGTACTTC.

In its sample, this clonotype was seen many times. Just one base apart from a much larger clone, this may be a read error. The V gene is TRBV20-1, the J gene TRBJ2-3, with 7 bases identical to TRBD2. CDR1 DFQATT and CDR2 SNEGSKA come from the germline V gene (reference sequence). With 1 base clipped from V and 2 bases from J, the junction kept 9 bases outside the gene matches. This CDR3 is 16 amino acids long. CDR3 sequence: CSARVTGGRTTDTQYF. CDR3 in DNA: TGCAGTGCTAGAGTGACTGGCGGGAGAACCACAGATACGCAGTATTTT.

The V gene is TRBV7-9, the J gene TRBJ2-3; TRBD2 agrees at 9 bases. Looked up from germline, CDR1 is SEHNR and CDR2 is FQNEAQ (reference sequence). This CDR3 region has 16 residues. J was trimmed by 6 bases and V by 6 bases; bases with no gene match: 13. The CDR3 DNA is TGTGCCAGCAGTCCCATGTTAGCGGGGGTAGCGGATACGCAGTATTTT. Residues: CASSPMLAGVADTQYF.

This clonotype was detected ten times or more. In DNA form, the CDR3 reads TGTGCCAGCAAAACTAGCGGGAGTATTCGGGAGCAGTACTTC. Translated, it gives CASKTSGSIREQYF. The rearrangement links TRBV28 to TRBJ2-7; 11 bases agree with TRBD2. CDR3 length equals 14 residues. V trimming: 7 bases; J trimming: 7 bases; junction bases outside the gene matches: 9. Germline values: CDR1 MDHEN, CDR2 SYDVKM.

This clonotype occurred many times. A much bigger clone sits one base away, suggesting this may be a read error. CDR3 amino acids: CASSVSGGAPDTQYF. DNA for the CDR3: TGTGCCAGCAGCGTTAGCGGGGGGGCCCCAGATACGCAGTATTTT. The J gene is TRBJ2-3, the V gene TRBV7-6; TRBD2 aligns across 11 bases. The ends lost 5 bases at V and 4 bases at J; junction bases unmatched: 5. The CDR3 contains 15 residues. Germline assignment: CDR1 SGHVS and CDR2 FNYEAQ. The full variable domain, in which reference TRBV7-6 and TRBJ2-3 provide the parts outside the CDR3, is GAGVSQSPRYKVTKRGQDVALRCDPISGHVSLYWYRQALGQGPEFLTYFNYEAQQDKSGLPNDRFSAERPEGSISTLTIQRTEQRDSAMYRCASSVSGGAPDTQYFGPGTRLTVL.